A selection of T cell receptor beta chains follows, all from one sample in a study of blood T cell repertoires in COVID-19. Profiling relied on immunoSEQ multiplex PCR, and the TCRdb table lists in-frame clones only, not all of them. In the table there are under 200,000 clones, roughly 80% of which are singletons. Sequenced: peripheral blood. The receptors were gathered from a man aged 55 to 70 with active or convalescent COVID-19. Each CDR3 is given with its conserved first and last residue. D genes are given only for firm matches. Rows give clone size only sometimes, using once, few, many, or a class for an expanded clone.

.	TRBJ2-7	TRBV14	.	CASSHPGQPTEQYF	TGTGCCAGCAGCCACCCCGGACAGCCGACCGAGCAGTACTTC
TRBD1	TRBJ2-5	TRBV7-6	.	CASSTMTGPGETQYF	TGTGCCAGCAGCACCATGACAGGGCCGGGAGAGACCCAGTACTTC
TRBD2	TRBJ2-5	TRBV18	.	CASSPPSGGPGTQYF	TGTGCCAGCTCACCTCCTAGCGGGGGCCCCGGGACCCAGTACTTC
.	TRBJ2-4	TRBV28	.	CASSSQLGTKNIQYF	TGTGCCAGCAGTTCCCAACTCGGGACCAAAAACATTCAGTACTTC
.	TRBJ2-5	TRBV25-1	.	CASSESGQGGETQYF	TGTGCCAGCAGTGAATCTGGGCAGGGAGGAGAGACCCAGTACTTC
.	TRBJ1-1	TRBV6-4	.	CASSASGGLAEAFF	TGTGCCAGCAGTGCATCAGGAGGGTTGGCTGAAGCTTTCTTT
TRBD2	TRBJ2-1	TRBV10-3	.	CATSTSGVYNEQFF	TGTGCCACCTCGACTAGCGGGGTTTACAATGAGCAGTTCTTC
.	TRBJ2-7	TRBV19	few	CASSVGVAYEQYF	TGTGCCAGTAGTGTAGGAGTTGCCTACGAGCAGTACTTC
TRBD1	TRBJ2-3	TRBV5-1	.	CASSPGTGRTDTQYF	TGCGCCAGCAGCCCCGGGACAGGCAGGACAGATACGCAGTATTTT
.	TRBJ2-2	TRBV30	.	CAWSITSRSGELFF	TGTGCCTGGAGTATTACTAGCCGGTCCGGGGAGCTGTTTTTT
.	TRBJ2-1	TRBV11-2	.	CASSLDRNEQFF	TGTGCCAGCAGCTTAGATCGCAATGAGCAGTTCTTC
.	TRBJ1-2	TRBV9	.	CASSVRPWGGYTF	TGTGCCAGCAGCGTCAGGCCCTGGGGGGGGTACACCTTC
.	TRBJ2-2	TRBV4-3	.	CASSQVRGGELFF	TGCGCCAGCAGCCAAGTAAGGGGCGGGGAGCTGTTTTTT
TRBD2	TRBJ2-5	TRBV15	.	CATSRSGEGATQYF	TGTGCCACCAGCCGCTCTGGGGAGGGCGCGACCCAGTACTTC
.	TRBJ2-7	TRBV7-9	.	CASSPSRGRTYEQYF	TGTGCCAGCAGCCCGTCGCGGGGACGCACCTACGAGCAGTACTTC
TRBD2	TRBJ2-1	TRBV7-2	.	CASSSGLAVSFYNEQFF	TGTGCCAGCAGCTCCGGACTAGCGGTCTCTTTTTACAATGAGCAGTTCTTC
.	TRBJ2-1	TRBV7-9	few	CASSLADGRDEQFF	TGTGCCAGCAGCTTAGCGGACGGGAGAGATGAGCAGTTCTTC
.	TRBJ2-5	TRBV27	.	CASSLRRRETQYF	TGTGCCAGCAGTTTAAGGAGGAGAGAGACCCAGTACTTC
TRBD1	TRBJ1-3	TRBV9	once	CASSVEVSGGFSGNTIYF	TGTGCCAGCAGCGTAGAAGTGTCAGGGGGTTTCTCTGGAAACACCATATATTTT
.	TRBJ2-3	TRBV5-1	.	CASRRDITSTDTQYF	TGCGCCAGCAGACGGGACATCACTAGCACAGATACGCAGTATTTT
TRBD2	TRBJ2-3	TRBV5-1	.	CASSLGTSGRTQYF	TGCGCCAGCAGCTTGGGGACTAGCGGGAGAACGCAGTATTTT
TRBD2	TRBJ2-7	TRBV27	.	CASSRRLAGGGYEQYF	TGTGCCAGCAGTCGACGACTAGCGGGAGGGGGGTACGAGCAGTACTTC
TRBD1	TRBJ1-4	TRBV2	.	CAGLRGRREKLFF	TGTGCCGGCCTCAGGGGGCGCAGGGAAAAACTGTTTTTT
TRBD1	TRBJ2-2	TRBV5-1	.	CASSLRQGGPGELFF	TGCGCCAGCAGCTTGAGACAGGGTGGGCCCGGGGAGCTGTTTTTT
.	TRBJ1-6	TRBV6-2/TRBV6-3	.	CASSYRPVSPLHF	TGTGCCAGCAGTTACCGTCCGGTTTCACCCCTCCACTTT
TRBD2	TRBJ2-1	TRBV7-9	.	CASSLALAGDNEQFF	TGTGCCAGCAGCTTAGCGCTAGCGGGGGACAATGAGCAGTTCTTC
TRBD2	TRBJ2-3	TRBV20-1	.	CSASFGLAGGFSTDTQYF	TGCAGTGCTAGTTTCGGACTAGCGGGAGGGTTTAGCACAGATACGCAGTATTTT
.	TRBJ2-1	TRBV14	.	CASSQDLAGRIEQFF	TGTGCCAGCAGCCAAGATCTGGCAGGGCGGATTGAGCAGTTCTTC
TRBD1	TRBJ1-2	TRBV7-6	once	CASSLEAGTGNGYTF	TGTGCCAGCAGCTTAGAGGCCGGGACAGGGAACGGCTACACCTTC
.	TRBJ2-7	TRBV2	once	CASSEVGEIYEQYF	TGTGCCAGCAGTGAAGTCGGGGAGATCTACGAGCAGTACTTC
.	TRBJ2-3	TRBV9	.	CASSVVPLDTQYF	TGTGCCAGCAGCGTAGTCCCCCTGGATACGCAGTATTTT
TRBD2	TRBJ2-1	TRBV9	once	CASSGRPGTSEYNEQFF	TGTGCCAGCAGCGGACGACCCGGGACTAGCGAATACAATGAGCAGTTCTTC
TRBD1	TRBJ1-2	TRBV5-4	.	CASSTTGSYGYTF	TGTGCCAGCAGCACGACAGGGTCCTATGGCTACACCTTC
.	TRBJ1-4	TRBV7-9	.	CASSSQGATNEKLFF	TGTGCCAGCAGCTCACAGGGTGCAACTAATGAAAAACTGTTTTTT
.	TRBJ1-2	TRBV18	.	CASSPDTNYGYTF	TGTGCCAGCTCACCCGACACGAACTATGGCTACACCTTC
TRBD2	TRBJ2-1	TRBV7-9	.	CASSLSRGLVAYNEQFF	TGTGCCAGCAGCTTAAGCCGGGGACTAGTAGCCTACAATGAGCAGTTCTTC
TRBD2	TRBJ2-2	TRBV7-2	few	CASSRRGGGTGELFF	TGTGCCAGCAGCCGTCGGGGCGGGGGCACCGGGGAGCTGTTTTTT
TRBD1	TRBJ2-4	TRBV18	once	CASSGGQDKNIQYF	TGTGCCAGCTCAGGCGGACAGGACAAAAACATTCAGTACTTC
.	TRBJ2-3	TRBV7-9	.	CASSWARGLTDTQYF	TGTGCCAGCAGCTGGGCGCGGGGCCTCACAGATACGCAGTATTTT
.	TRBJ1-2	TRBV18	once	CASSPPNGGRRGYTF	TGTGCCAGCTCACCACCTAACGGGGGGCGACGGGGCTACACCTTC
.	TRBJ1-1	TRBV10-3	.	CAISEGGAEAFF	TGTGCCATCAGTGAGGGAGGAGCTGAAGCTTTCTTT
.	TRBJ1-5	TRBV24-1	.	CATSRGNQPQHF	TGTGCCACCAGCCGAGGGAATCAGCCCCAGCATTTT
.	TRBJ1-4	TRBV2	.	CATLQTDYYATNEKLFF	TGTGCCACTCTTCAGACAGATTATTACGCAACTAATGAAAAACTGTTTTTT
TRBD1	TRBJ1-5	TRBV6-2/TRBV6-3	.	CASSSLGGRTDQPQHF	TGTGCCAGCAGTTCTTTAGGGGGCCGTACGGATCAGCCCCAGCATTTT
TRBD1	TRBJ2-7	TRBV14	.	CASSQGGTGEYEQYF	TGTGCCAGCAGCCAGGGCGGGACAGGAGAGTACGAGCAGTACTTC
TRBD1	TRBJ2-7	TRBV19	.	CASSQDRGRTDEQYF	TGTGCCAGTAGTCAGGACAGGGGGCGCACAGACGAGCAGTACTTC
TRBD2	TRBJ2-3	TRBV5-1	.	CASSPGTSGSTQYF	TGCGCCAGCAGCCCTGGGACTAGCGGGAGTACGCAGTATTTT
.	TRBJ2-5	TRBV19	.	CASSISGTSQETQYF	TGTGCCAGTAGTATAAGCGGAACCTCCCAAGAGACCCAGTACTTC
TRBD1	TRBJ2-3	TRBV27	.	CASSHDRGVGDTQYF	TGTGCCAGCAGTCACGACAGGGGGGTTGGAGATACGCAGTATTTT
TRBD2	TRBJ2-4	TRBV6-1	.	CASSDRGQASGRNIQYF	TGTGCCAGCAGTGACAGGGGGCAGGCTAGCGGGAGGAACATTCAGTACTTC
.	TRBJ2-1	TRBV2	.	CASSGGYNEQFF	TGTGCCAGCAGTGGAGGCTACAATGAGCAGTTCTTC
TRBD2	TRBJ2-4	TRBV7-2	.	CASSLGPMSGANIQYF	TGTGCCAGCAGCTTGGGGCCCATGAGCGGGGCAAACATTCAGTACTTC
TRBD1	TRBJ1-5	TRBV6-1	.	CASSEQGVYHLGNQPQHF	TGTGCCAGCAGTGAACAGGGGGTCTATCATTTGGGCAATCAGCCCCAGCATTTT
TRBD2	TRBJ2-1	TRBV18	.	CASSPATGGNNEQFF	TGTGCCAGCTCACCAGCCACCGGGGGGAACAATGAGCAGTTCTTC
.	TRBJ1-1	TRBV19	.	CASSIDPQGWGTEAFF	TGTGCCAGTAGTATAGACCCACAGGGCTGGGGAACTGAAGCTTTCTTT